The 18 T cell receptor beta chains presented below share a single source sample, sequenced in a study of cytomegalovirus exposure and HLA in healthy donors. Using immunoSEQ multiplex PCR, the repertoire was profiled, and TCRdb retains in-frame clones only, with some absent. Of around 190,000 clones listed, less than 85% are singletons. Sequenced material: PBMCs. The receptors stem from a man aged 18 to 30 in good health and CMV-seropositive.

The genes are TRBV27 and TRBJ2-5, with TRBD2 matching over 10 bases. CDR3 length equals 16 residues. V lost 2 bases and J lost 1; bases outside the gene matches: 4. Germline CDR1 and CDR2: MNHEY and SMNVEV (reference sequence). The CDR3 sequence is CASSLRLAGGQETQYF. CDR3 coding DNA: TGTGCCAGCAGTTTACGATTAGCGGGGGGCCAAGAGACCCAGTACTTC.

The chain has TRBV7-2 and TRBJ2-5; 7 nucleotides line up with TRBD1. Trimming at V came to 4 bases and at J to 2 bases, leaving 7 bases not matched to a gene. CDR1 is SGHTA, CDR2 FQGNSA, per germline. The CDR3 is made up of 15 amino acids. CDR3 region: CASSYYTGVQETQYF. Here the CDR3 DNA reads TGTGCCAGCAGCTATTATACAGGGGTTCAAGAGACCCAGTACTTC.

The chain couples TRBV6-1 to TRBJ1-5; 7 bases line up with TRBD1. The CDR3 is 17 residues long. CDR1 MNHNS and CDR2 SASEGT come from the germline V gene. Losses at the gene ends were 2 bases for V and 1 base for J; bases not matched to a gene: 8. CDR3 sequence: CASSETFGTESNQPQHF. CDR3 nucleotides: TGTGCCAGCAGTGAAACCTTTGGGACAGAGAGCAATCAGCCCCAGCATTTT.

The chain employs TRBV2 and TRBJ2-7; no definite D call. The length of the CDR3 is 12 residues. The V end lost 6 bases, the J end lost 1 base, and 7 bases lay between the germline ends. Looked up from germline, CDR1 is SNHLY and CDR2 is FYNNEI. DNA of the CDR3: TGTGCCAGCAGGGCAGATTCCTACGAGCAGTACTTC. Amino acids: CASRADSYEQYF.

This chain links TRBV19 with TRBJ1-5, with 9 bases aligning to TRBD1. The CDR3 runs 17 residues. V gave up 5 bases and J gave up 2 bases; unmatched junction bases: 10. Germline V lookup: CDR1 LNHDA, CDR2 SQIVND (reference sequence). The CDR3 coding sequence is TGTGCCAGTAGTGCAACAGGGGGCGCGTATGGCAATCAGCCCCAGCATTTT. Amino acid sequence: CASSATGGAYGNQPQHF.

The chain links TRBV7-9 to TRBJ2-1; the D gene is possibly TRBD2 (6 bases). CDR1 SEHNR and CDR2 FQNEAQ come from the germline V gene (reference sequence). Trimming removed 5 bases from V and 9 bases from J, with 17 bases in between. This CDR3 is 14 amino acids long. The CDR3 reads CASSPGGASSEQFF. The CDR3 region has the DNA TGTGCCAGCAGCCCGGGCGGGGCGTCGTCTGAGCAGTTCTTC.

This clone was observed a few times. This chain uses TRBV6-4 with TRBJ2-1, with D possibly TRBD1 on 6 matching bases. V was cut by 2 bases and J by 4 bases, with 12 bases left in between. Germline V gene sequence: CDR1 MRHNA, CDR2 SNTAGT. The CDR3 runs to 15 residues. CDR3 protein: CASSDLPGAYNEQFF. As DNA, the CDR3 is TGTGCCAGCAGTGACCTACCAGGGGCTTACAATGAGCAGTTCTTC.

The genes are TRBV19 and TRBJ2-7; the D gene is possibly TRBD1 (5 bases). This CDR3 comprises 13 residues. Looked up from germline, CDR1 is LNHDA and CDR2 is SQIVND (reference sequence). V was cut by 9 bases and J by 4 bases, with 16 bases left in between. The CDR3 spells CASTPTAGYEQYF. CDR3 DNA sequence: TGTGCCAGCACTCCGACAGCCGGGTACGAGCAGTACTTC.

V and J are TRBV11-2 and TRBJ2-7; tentatively, D is TRBD2 (6 bases). Per germline, CDR1 SGHAT and CDR2 FQNNGV. V was cut by 5 bases and J by 4 bases, with 27 bases left in between. There are 18 residues in the CDR3. The chain's CDR3 is CASSPIRRGGGRGYEQYF. CDR3 nucleotide sequence: TGTGCCAGCAGCCCCATACGGCGGGGTGGGGGTCGGGGTTACGAGCAGTACTTC.

The gene calls are TRBV11-2 and TRBJ1-5; 7 nucleotides line up with TRBD1. Germline lookup yields CDR1 SGHAT and CDR2 FQNNGV. The trim removed 5 bases at V and 4 bases at J, leaving 8 bases unmatched. The CDR3 covers 15 residues. The CDR3 here is CASSTQGVANQPQHF. CDR3 in DNA: TGTGCCAGCAGCACTCAGGGGGTGGCAAATCAGCCCCAGCATTTT.

This clone was counted only a few times. V gene TRBV28 combines with J gene TRBJ2-7, with D tentatively TRBD1 (6 bases). CDR3 length: 14 residues. The germline V gene encodes CDR1 MDHEN and CDR2 SYDVKM. V was pared by 3 bases and J by 2 bases, with 11 bases between. The CDR3 sequence: CASSLVGHPYEQYF. The CDR3, as DNA: TGTGCCAGCAGTTTGGTGGGACACCCCTACGAGCAGTACTTC.

The chain links TRBV5-1 to TRBJ1-3; D is ambiguous. The CDR3 covers 15 residues. Germline loops: CDR1 SGHRS, CDR2 YFSETQ. Trimming left V 5 bases short and J 1 base short, with 13 bases between. CDR3 in amino acids: CASSMAADSGNTIYF. DNA of the CDR3: TGCGCCAGCAGTATGGCGGCAGATTCTGGAAACACCATATATTTT.

This chain connects TRBV6-1 to TRBJ2-7, with TRBD1 as a possible D gene (5 bases). Germline CDR1 and CDR2: MNHNS and SASEGT. Trimming shortened V by 7 bases and J by 0 bases, and 13 bases separated the two germline ends. This CDR3 region has 14 residues. DNA for the CDR3: TGTGCCAGCAAGAGGACAACCCTCTCCTACGAGCAGTACTTC. Translating it yields CASKRTTLSYEQYF.

In DNA, the CDR3 is TGTGCCAGCAAATCAGGGGCATCGTACAATGAGCAGTTCTTC. This codes for CASKSGASYNEQFF. V usage is TRBV25-1 and J usage is TRBJ2-1; D might be TRBD1 (6 bases). This CDR3 has 14 amino acids. V lost 7 bases to trimming and J lost 4 bases, with 14 bases between them. Germline V gene lookup returns CDR1 MGHDK and CDR2 SYGVNS.

The chain uses TRBV9 and TRBJ2-7, with D possibly matching TRBD1 (7 bases). Trimming removed 0 bases at V and 4 bases at J, with 11 bases between. CDR3 length: 14 residues. Germline V gene lookup returns CDR1 SGDLS and CDR2 YYNGEE. In nucleotides, the CDR3 is TGTGCCAGCAGCGTAGCTGCAGGGGGGTACGAGCAGTACTTC. Its protein is CASSVAAGGYEQYF.

The chain uses TRBV2 and TRBJ1-5; the D is unclear. Trimming took off 2 bases at V and 1 base at J, with 12 bases between the two ends. Germline values: CDR1 SNHLY, CDR2 FYNNEI. The CDR3 runs 16 residues. The CDR3 bases are TGTGCCAGCAGTGAATGGGGAGGGAGAAGCAATCAGCCCCAGCATTTT. Residues: CASSEWGGRSNQPQHF.

This clone was seen more than once but under ten times. The CDR3 DNA follows: TGTGCCAGCTCACCCGGGACAGGGTTCGAGCAGTACTTC. It yields the protein CASSPGTGFEQYF. The chain combines TRBV18 with TRBJ2-7; 9 bases map to TRBD1. The CDR3 is 13 amino acids. The V gene's germline CDR1 is KGHSH and CDR2 LQKENI. The junction had 3 bases not matched to a gene; V was cut back by 3 bases and J by 6 bases.

The V call is TRBV5-4, the J call TRBJ1-2; no clear D. The CDR3 length is 13 residues. Germline-derived CDR1 and CDR2 are SGHNT and YYREEE (reference sequence). The germline V and J ends were trimmed by 0 bases and 4 bases, with 7 bases remaining between them. The CDR3 coding sequence is TGTGCCAGCAGCTTGGGGCAGATCTATGGCTACACCTTC. The encoded protein is CASSLGQIYGYTF.